Given below is one T cell receptor beta chain in context. The data stem from a study of blood T cell repertoires in COVID-19. Study information: Samples taken during acute and convalescent COVID-19 were collected in the United States, Italy and Spain. PBMCs, B-cell-depleted T cells, or T cells were the source of the cDNA or gDNA that made up the material.

This CDR3 comprises 14 residues. Per germline, CDR1 MNHEY and CDR2 SMNVEV (reference sequence). Trimming cost V 0 bases and J 2 bases, with 7 bases left between them. In the study's own analysis: Amplification of reference gene primers provided the estimated nucleated cell counts. TCRdb's table, derived via immunoSEQ multiplex PCR, lists solely in-frame clones and lacks some. The V and J calls and the clone size are those of that table, but D and trimming were determined from the DNA. The table has roughly 49,000 clones, 65% to 85% seen once. This TCR came from a man over 45 with acute or convalescent COVID-19. V gene TRBV27 combines with J gene TRBJ1-1; the D is unclear. Material: peripheral blood. The CDR3 is CASSLSFINTEAFF. In DNA form, the CDR3 reads TGTGCCAGCAGTTTATCGTTCATCAACACTGAAGCTTTCTTT.